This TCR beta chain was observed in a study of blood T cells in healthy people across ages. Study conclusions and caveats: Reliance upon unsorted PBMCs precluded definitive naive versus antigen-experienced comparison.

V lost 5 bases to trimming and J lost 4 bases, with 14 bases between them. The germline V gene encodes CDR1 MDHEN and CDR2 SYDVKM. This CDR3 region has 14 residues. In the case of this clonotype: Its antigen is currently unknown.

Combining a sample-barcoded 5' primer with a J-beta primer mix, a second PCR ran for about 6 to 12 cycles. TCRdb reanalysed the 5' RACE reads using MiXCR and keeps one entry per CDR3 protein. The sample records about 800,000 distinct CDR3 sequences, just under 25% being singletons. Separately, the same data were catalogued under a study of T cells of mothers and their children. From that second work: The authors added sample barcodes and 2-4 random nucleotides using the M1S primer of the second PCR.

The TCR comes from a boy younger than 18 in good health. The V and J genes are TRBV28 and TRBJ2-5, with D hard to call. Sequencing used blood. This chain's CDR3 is CASSPPKPIETQYF. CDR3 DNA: TGTGCCAGCAGTCCCCCGAAACCCATAGAGACCCAGTACTTC.